What follows are 23 T cell receptor beta chains derived from one specimen sequenced in a study of spatial heterogeneity in lung cancer. Study outcomes and limitations: For expanded intratumoral alpha and beta TCRs, counts tracked tumor mutation counts.

TCRdb recomputed calls from the 5' RACE reads with MiXCR, one row per CDR3 protein. The table records 15,000 or so distinct CDR3 sequences, 4.7% of them present only once. Described time point: sample taken at primary tumor resection. Their target antigens are unknown. This sample comprised lung tumor tissue, obtained at surgery. The receptors stem from a female donor with early-stage non-small cell lung cancer.

This clonotype has at least ten counts. The J gene is TRBJ1-1, the V gene TRBV12-3 or TRBV12-4, with D maybe TRBD1 (6 bases). The V and J ends lost 6 bases and 1 base respectively, with 12 bases between them. The CDR3 covers 14 residues. CDR3 in amino acids: CASSFSGQNTEAFF. Written as DNA, the CDR3 is TGTGCCAGCAGCTTTTCGGGACAGAACACTGAAGCTTTCTTT.

This clonotype has at least ten counts. CDR3: CASSSRGSAYEQYF. The CDR3 nucleotides read TGTGCCAGCAGCTCGAGGGGCTCGGCCTACGAGCAGTACTTC. The rearrangement uses TRBV7-2 and TRBJ2-7; D may correspond to TRBD1 or TRBD2 (5 bases each). The CDR3 is 14 amino acids. Germline V gives CDR1 SGHTA, CDR2 FQGNSA. Trimming cost V 4 bases and J 2 bases, with 12 bases left between them.

Within the sample, this clonotype is medium-sized (0.01 to 0.1%). The rearrangement joins TRBV15 to TRBJ2-1; D perhaps matches TRBD1 (6 bases). The CDR3 contains 17 residues. Deletions cut 1 base from V and 6 bases from J, with 19 bases between. The V gene's germline CDR1 is LNHNV and CDR2 YYDKDF (reference sequence). The CDR3 sequence is CATSRGHRDLTLNEQFF. The CDR3 nucleotides read TGTGCCACCAGCAGAGGCCACAGGGATCTGACCCTCAATGAGCAGTTCTTC.

This clonotype has at least ten counts. The chain links TRBV4-1 to TRBJ1-1, with 7 positions matching TRBD1. Germline V gives CDR1 MGHRA, CDR2 YSYEKL. J gave up 8 bases and V 4 bases, and 13 bases lay outside the gene matches. This CDR3 is 15 amino acids long. CDR3 sequence (DNA): TGCGCCAGCAGCCCGAGGGGGCCGACCGGGACAGAAGCTTTCTTT. Amino acid sequence: CASSPRGPTGTEAFF.

This clonotype was found many times. J is TRBJ2-1 and V is TRBV20-1, with 10 bases that match TRBD2. Trimming cost V 5 bases and J 10 bases; bases outside gene matches: 11. Germline V lookup: CDR1 DFQATT, CDR2 SNEGSKA (reference sequence). The CDR3 loop spans 14 amino acids. This CDR3 is CSAVGTSAFEEQFF. CDR3 bases: TGCAGTGCTGTTGGGACTAGCGCTTTTGAAGAGCAGTTCTTC.

This clonotype was seen repeatedly, ten times or more. J is TRBJ2-7 and V is TRBV6-6; possible D gene TRBD1, 6 bases. The germline V and J ends were trimmed by 1 base and 7 bases, with 11 bases remaining between them. The CDR3 sequence is 13 residues long. Germline CDR1 MNHNY, CDR2 SVGAGI (reference sequence). The CDR3 loop is CASSYYGQLEQYF. DNA of the CDR3: TGTGCCAGCAGTTACTACGGACAGCTTGAGCAGTACTTC.

This clonotype has just a few counts. The chain employs TRBV11-1 and TRBJ2-5; TRBD2 might be the D (6 bases). From germline, CDR1 is SGHAT and CDR2 FQDESV (reference sequence). The CDR3 extends over 14 amino acids. Trimming stripped 0 bases from V and 5 bases from J, with 10 bases between. DNA for the CDR3: TGTGCCAGCAGCTTAGCCTGGAGGGGTGAGACCCAGTACTTC. This codes for CASSLAWRGETQYF.

The chain uses TRBV10-1 and TRBJ2-3, with a possible D match to TRBD2 (6 bases). The V end was cut by 4 bases, the J end by 0 bases, with 11 bases between. This CDR3 spans 15 amino acids. CDR1 WNHNN and CDR2 SYGVQD come from the germline V gene (reference sequence). The CDR3 DNA sequence: TGCGCCAGCAGTGTGGGGCGGGGAAGCACAGATACGCAGTATTTT. Protein: CASSVGRGSTDTQYF.

This clonotype was picked up many times. The genes are TRBV28 and TRBJ1-1; D not resolved. This CDR3 comprises 15 residues. The germline V gene has CDR1 MDHEN and CDR2 SYDVKM. Trimming stripped 8 bases from V and 3 bases from J, with 19 bases between. CDR3 loop: CASRRRTIDDTEAFF. Written as DNA, the CDR3 is TGTGCCAGCCGCAGGAGGACCATCGACGACACTGAAGCTTTCTTT.

This clonotype was found many times. The V gene is TRBV12-3 or TRBV12-4, the J gene TRBJ1-1; the D is unclear. V lost 2 bases, J lost 7 bases, and 11 bases lay in between. The length of the CDR3 is 13 residues. CDR3 sequence: CASSLMEGLEAFF. CDR3 in DNA: TGTGCCAGCAGTTTAATGGAGGGCCTTGAAGCTTTCTTT.

In its sample, this clonotype was seen many times. CDR3 sequence reads: CASSTSGTGGLETQYF. CDR3 nucleotides: TGTGCCAGCAGTACATCCGGGACAGGAGGTTTGGAGACCCAGTACTTC. This chain connects TRBV27 to TRBJ2-5; the match to TRBD1 covers 8 bases. The CDR3 is 16 residues long. The V segment lost 5 bases and the J segment 5 bases; nucleotides outside the gene matches: 13. The germline gives CDR1 MNHEY, CDR2 SMNVEV (reference sequence).

This clonotype turned up a few times. The J gene is TRBJ1-2, the V gene TRBV10-3, with D possibly being TRBD1 (6 bases). Germline assignment: CDR1 ENHRY and CDR2 SYGVKD. This CDR3 has 11 amino acids. The V end was cut by 10 bases, the J end by 7 bases, with 13 bases between. The CDR3 loop reads CATGQRVGYTF. CDR3 nucleotides: TGTGCCACCGGACAGCGGGTTGGCTACACCTTC.

In its sample, this clonotype was seen a few times. CDR3: CATSRDLGLTYGYTF. The CDR3, as DNA: TGTGCCACCAGCAGAGATCTAGGCCTGACCTATGGCTACACCTTC. This chain uses TRBV15 with TRBJ1-2; D call uncertain. V lost 0 bases and J lost 4, with 12 bases in between. The CDR3 totals 15 residues. Germline CDR1 is LNHNV and CDR2 is YYDKDF (reference sequence).

At least ten counts were recorded for this clonotype. The genes are TRBV7-9 and TRBJ2-3; a weak D match, TRBD2 (5 bases). The germline V gene has CDR1 SEHNR and CDR2 FQNEAQ (reference sequence). CDR3 size: 15 residues. The germline V and J ends were trimmed by 4 bases and 7 bases, with 18 bases remaining between them. The chain's CDR3 is CASSSERSSGNTQYF. The CDR3 coding sequence is TGTGCCAGCAGCTCCGAGCGGTCCAGTGGTAATACGCAGTATTTT.

The table lists this clonotype with many counts. The chain carries TRBV5-1 and TRBJ2-5; a weak D match, TRBD1 (5 bases). The length of the CDR3 is 15 residues. V lost 2 bases to trimming and J lost 5 bases, with 16 bases between them. From germline, CDR1 is SGHRS and CDR2 YFSETQ. In DNA, the CDR3 is TGCGCCAGCAGCTTCGGACAACCCCTCCGGGAGACCCAGTACTTC. This translates into CASSFGQPLRETQYF.

The V gene is TRBV3-1, the J gene TRBJ2-7; D unresolved. Deletions cut 0 bases from V and 3 bases from J, with 15 bases between. Looked up from germline, CDR1 is LGHDT and CDR2 is YNNKEL (reference sequence). The CDR3 is 16 amino acids. The CDR3 loop is CASSQDPGPSLYEQYF. CDR3 nucleotides: TGTGCCAGCAGCCAAGATCCGGGCCCCTCACTCTACGAGCAGTACTTC.

There are many counts of this clonotype. The V gene is TRBV21-1, the J gene TRBJ2-7; TRBD1 is the table's D call and was not checked against the DNA. TRBV21-1 is a pseudogene. This CDR3 contains 17 residues. This CDR3 reads CASSKMTEGQKGYEQYF. CDR3 nucleotide sequence: TGTGCCAGCAGCAAAATGACTGAGGGACAGAAAGGCTACGAGCAGTACTTC.

This clonotype has a count of ten or more. The chain combines TRBV20-1 with TRBJ1-2; weak D call: TRBD1 (5 bases). Per germline, CDR1 DFQATT and CDR2 SNEGSKA (reference sequence). The CDR3 runs 15 residues. Trimming stripped 6 bases from V and 5 bases from J, with 22 bases between. The CDR3 nucleotides are TGCAGTGCGCCAACAACCAGACAGCTGAGTTATGGCTACACCTTC. This gives the protein CSAPTTRQLSYGYTF.

This clonotype was observed many times. CDR3: CASSVRNEQFF. The CDR3 bases are TGTGCCAGCAGCGTACGGAATGAGCAGTTCTTC. The rearrangement uses TRBV5-6 and TRBJ2-1; unclear D gene. The CDR3 spans 11 residues. V was clipped by 4 bases and J by 7 bases, with 6 bases between them. Per germline, CDR1 SGHDT and CDR2 YYEEEE.

The table lists this clonotype with many counts. The chain employs TRBV7-2 and TRBJ1-1, with D possibly being TRBD1 (6 bases). The germline CDR1 and CDR2 sequences are SGHTA and FQGNSA. V shed 7 bases and J shed 3 bases, with 12 bases lying between them. The CDR3 extends over 13 amino acids. CDR3 nucleotide sequence: TGTGCCAGCAATCCTGACAGGTACACTGAAGCTTTCTTT. It yields the protein CASNPDRYTEAFF.

The rearrangement links TRBV18 to TRBJ2-7, with TRBD1 matching over 10 bases. Per germline, CDR1 KGHSH and CDR2 LQKENI. The J segment lost 5 bases and the V segment lost 2 bases, leaving 3 bases of the junction unmatched. This CDR3 comprises 14 residues. The CDR3 region is CASSPATGGNEQYF. CDR3 in DNA: TGTGCCAGCTCACCAGCGACAGGGGGCAACGAGCAGTACTTC. The full variable domain, its missing parts supplied by reference TRBV18 and TRBJ2-7, is NAGVMQNPRHLVRRRGQEARLRCSPMKGHSHVYWYRQLPEEGLKFMVYLQKENIIDESGMPKERFSAEFPKEGPSILRIQQVVRGDSAAYFCASSPATGGNEQYFGPGTRLTVT.

This clonotype was seen many times. The chain joins TRBV28 to TRBJ1-2; D call uncertain. CDR1 is MDHEN and CDR2 is SYDVKM in the germline V gene. This CDR3 has 12 amino acids. V was pared by 3 bases and J by 6 bases, with 8 bases between. The CDR3 loop reads CASSFKPNGYTF. CDR3 nucleotide sequence: TGTGCCAGCAGTTTCAAGCCCAATGGCTACACCTTC.

This clonotype was found many times. The chain is built from TRBV20-1 and TRBJ1-2; the D is unclear. CDR3 size: 11 residues. Germline V CDR1 and CDR2: DFQATT, SNEGSKA (reference sequence). The V end was cut by 5 bases, the J end by 1 base, with 5 bases between. The CDR3: CSAYLNYGYTF. The DNA of the CDR3 is TGCAGTGCTTATCTTAACTATGGCTACACCTTC.